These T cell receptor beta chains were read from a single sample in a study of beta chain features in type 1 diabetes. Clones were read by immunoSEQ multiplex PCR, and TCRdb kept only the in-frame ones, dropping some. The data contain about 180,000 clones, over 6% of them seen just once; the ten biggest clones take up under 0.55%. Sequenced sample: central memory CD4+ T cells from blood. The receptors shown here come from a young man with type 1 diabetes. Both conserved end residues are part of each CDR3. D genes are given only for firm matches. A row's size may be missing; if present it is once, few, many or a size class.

CASSLKIGTSGGETQYF	TGTGCCAGCAGCTTGAAGATTGGGACTAGCGGGGGAGAGACCCAGTACTTC	TRBJ2-5	TRBD2	few	TRBV5-4
CASSLRRGGTEAFF	TGTGCCAGCAGCCTCCGGAGGGGGGGCACTGAAGCTTTCTTT	TRBJ1-1	.	.	TRBV9
CASSSTGGQETQYF	TGTGCCAGCAGCTCCACCGGGGGCCAAGAGACCCAGTACTTC	TRBJ2-5	.	.	TRBV5-6
CASSAREGGNTEAFF	TGCGCCAGCAGCGCAAGGGAGGGTGGGAACACTGAAGCTTTCTTT	TRBJ1-1	.	.	TRBV5-1
CSVEVQGTYNEQFF	TGCAGCGTTGAAGTACAGGGTACCTACAATGAGCAGTTCTTC	TRBJ2-1	.	many	TRBV29-1
CASRDLDSYEQYF	TGTGCCAGCCGGGACTTGGATTCCTACGAGCAGTACTTC	TRBJ2-7	.	.	TRBV19
CASSSIRAFDSPYEQYF	TGTGCCAGCAGTTCCATCAGGGCTTTCGACTCCCCCTACGAGCAGTACTTC	TRBJ2-7	.	.	TRBV27
CATSRDSRFQETQYF	TGTGCCACCAGCAGAGATTCGCGGTTTCAAGAGACCCAGTACTTC	TRBJ2-5	.	few	TRBV15
CASSLRTANYGYTF	TGTGCCAGCAGCTTACGGACAGCTAACTATGGCTACACCTTC	TRBJ1-2	.	.	TRBV7-9
CASSFGQGASMNTEAFF	TGTGCCAGCAGCTTCGGACAGGGGGCGAGCATGAACACTGAAGCTTTCTTT	TRBJ1-1	TRBD1	.	TRBV5-4
CASSLRPRQGGTEAFF	TGTGCCAGCAGCTTACGCCCCCGACAGGGGGGAACTGAAGCTTTCTTT	TRBJ1-1	TRBD1	few	TRBV7-9
CASSSTGVHEQYF	TGTGCCAGCAGTTCCACAGGGGTCCACGAGCAGTACTTC	TRBJ2-7	TRBD1	few	TRBV5-4
CASSLGTGYGYTF	TGTGCCAGCAGCTTGGGGACAGGATATGGCTACACCTTC	TRBJ1-2	TRBD1	.	TRBV5-6
CASSSSGGLETQYF	TGTGCCAGCAGCTCAAGCGGGGGGTTAGAGACCCAGTACTTC	TRBJ2-5	TRBD2	.	TRBV7-2
CASSGGPYEQYF	TGTGCCAGCAGTGGGGGCCCCTACGAGCAGTACTTC	TRBJ2-7	.	few	TRBV28
CASSRQGVIGELFF	TGTGCCAGCAGCCGACAGGGGGTGATCGGGGAGCTGTTTTTT	TRBJ2-2	TRBD1	few	TRBV9
CASSLTGGYSRPPQHF	TGTGCCAGCAGTCTCACAGGGGGCTATTCCCGTCCGCCCCAGCATTTT	TRBJ1-5	TRBD1	few	TRBV28
CASSPPAGTSGSNEQFF	TGTGCCAGCTCACCACCTGCCGGGACTAGCGGGAGTAATGAGCAGTTCTTC	TRBJ2-1	TRBD2	few	TRBV18
CAITGGKNEQYF	TGCGCAATCACAGGGGGCAAGAACGAGCAGTACTTC	TRBJ2-7	TRBD1	few	TRBV10-1
CASSFSGSSYNSPLHF	TGTGCCAGCAGCTTTTCAGGAAGCTCCTATAATTCACCCCTCCACTTT	TRBJ1-6	.	many	TRBV7-2
CASSLGQGGDEQYF	TGTGCCAGCAGTCTCGGACAGGGAGGCGACGAGCAGTACTTC	TRBJ2-7	TRBD1	few	TRBV28
CATADRQTYEQYF	TGTGCCACCGCGGACAGGCAAACCTACGAGCAGTACTTC	TRBJ2-7	TRBD1	.	TRBV6-5
CASSSQGVAYEQYF	TGTGCCAGCAGCTCCCAGGGGGTGGCCTACGAGCAGTACTTC	TRBJ2-7	TRBD1	.	TRBV7-8
CASSLDGSTEAFF	TGCGCCAGCAGCTTGGACGGTAGCACTGAAGCTTTCTTT	TRBJ1-1	.	.	TRBV5-1
CASSSRVGGQGTYEQYF	TGTGCCAGCAGCTCCCGGGTTGGGGGACAGGGTACCTACGAGCAGTACTTC	TRBJ2-7	TRBD1	.	TRBV5-5
CASSIGQGDQETQYF	TGTGCCAGCTCAATCGGACAGGGGGATCAAGAGACCCAGTACTTC	TRBJ2-5	TRBD1	few	TRBV18
CASSLDTGEDGYTF	TGCGCCAGCAGCTTGGATACAGGGGAGGATGGCTACACCTTC	TRBJ1-2	TRBD1	.	TRBV5-1
CASSLELAVYNEQFF	TGTGCCAGCAGCTTAGAACTAGCAGTTTACAATGAGCAGTTCTTC	TRBJ2-1	.	.	TRBV7-2
CASSIIGGAYEQFF	TGTGCCAGTAGTATTATCGGGGGGGCCTATGAGCAGTTCTTC	TRBJ2-1	TRBD2	.	TRBV19
CASSPLWWREPGNIQYF	TGTGCCAGCAGTCCGCTGTGGTGGCGGGAACCCGGAAACATTCAGTACTTC	TRBJ2-4	.	few	TRBV28
CAWRTGSAEQFF	TGTGCCTGGAGGACAGGGTCCGCTGAGCAGTTCTTC	TRBJ2-1	TRBD1	few	TRBV30
CSARTGNGYTF	TGCAGCGCCCGGACAGGGAATGGCTACACCTTC	TRBJ1-2	TRBD1	.	TRBV29-1
CASSIAGGEFF	TGTGCCAGCAGTATAGCGGGGGGGGAGTTCTTC	TRBJ2-1	TRBD2	.	TRBV2
CASSPLGQGAIEQYF	TGTGCCAGCAGCCCATTGGGACAGGGGGCCATCGAGCAGTACTTC	TRBJ2-7	TRBD1	.	TRBV14
CASSLAGATIYF	TGTGCCAGCAGCTTAGCTGGGGCCACCATATATTTT	TRBJ1-3	.	.	TRBV7-2
CASSLMAGGYNEQFF	TGTGCCAGCAGCTTAATGGCGGGTGGATACAATGAGCAGTTCTTC	TRBJ2-1	.	many	TRBV7-9
CASSPGLAGDTQYF	TGCGCCAGCAGCCCCGGACTAGCGGGAGATACGCAGTATTTT	TRBJ2-3	TRBD2	.	TRBV5-1
CASSPRLAPSYNEQFF	TGTGCCAGCAGCCCCAGACTAGCGCCTTCCTACAATGAGCAGTTCTTC	TRBJ2-1	TRBD2	.	TRBV5-5
CAISESWDRGYGYTF	TGTGCCATCAGTGAGTCGTGGGACAGGGGCTATGGCTACACCTTC	TRBJ1-2	TRBD1	few	TRBV10-3
CASSQTGGRQGNEQFF	TGCGCCAGCAGCCAGACGGGGGGGAGACAGGGAAATGAGCAGTTCTTC	TRBJ2-1	.	.	TRBV4-1